Presented here are 18 T cell receptor beta chains from one specimen sequenced in a study of identifying expanded T cells in peripheral blood. Profiling relied on immunoSEQ multiplex PCR, and the TCRdb table lists in-frame clones only, not all of them. The table lists about 100,000 clones, about 89% of them singletons. The sequencing input was blood. The receptor source for this set is a person aged 18-70 years in good health.

V gene TRBV5-4 combines with J gene TRBJ1-1; 7 bases align to TRBD1. V gave up 4 bases and J gave up 4 bases; unmatched junction bases: 13. The CDR3 is made up of 16 amino acids. Germline assignment: CDR1 SGHNT and CDR2 YYREEE (reference sequence). The CDR3 sequence is CASSPRGTGAGTEAFF. CDR3 nucleotides: TGTGCCAGCAGCCCCCGGGGTACAGGGGCTGGCACTGAAGCTTTCTTT.

In DNA, the CDR3 is TGTGCCAGCAAAACAGGAATCTCTGGAAACACCATATATTTT. This encodes CASKTGISGNTIYF. This sequence joins TRBV6-5 and TRBJ1-3; a weak D match, TRBD1 (5 bases). The length of the CDR3 is 14 residues. Between the trimmed V and J ends, which lost 7 bases and 0 bases, there was a span of 10 bases. Germline V gene lookup returns CDR1 MNHEY and CDR2 SVGAGI.

The chain couples TRBV19 to TRBJ1-4, with unresolved D. Germline CDR1 is LNHDA and CDR2 is SQIVND (reference sequence). CDR3 length equals 14 residues. The germline V and J ends were trimmed by 7 bases and 0 bases, with 9 bases remaining between them. The DNA for the CDR3 is TGTGCCAGTAAGGGAGTTGCAACTAATGAAAAACTGTTTTTT. It specifies CASKGVATNEKLFF.

V is TRBV4-2 and J is TRBJ1-1, with TRBD1 as a possible D gene (6 bases). With 3 bases removed from V and 7 bases from J, the gap between germline ends came to 18 bases. CDR1 is LGHNA, CDR2 YNFKEQ, per germline. This CDR3 is built from 15 residues. CDR3 DNA: TGTGCCAGCAGCCAGAACCGGGAACAGGGTGGTGAAGCTTTCTTT. It encodes CASSQNREQGGEAFF.

This chain uses TRBV28 with TRBJ2-2, with D uncertain. V lost 0 bases and J 0 bases, leaving 14 bases between the germline ends. CDR1 and CDR2 (germline): MDHEN, SYDVKM. The CDR3 is made up of 18 amino acids. The CDR3 DNA follows: TGTGCCAGCAGTTTATGGTCGGGTACCCACGCGAACACCGGGGAGCTGTTTTTT. Translated, it gives CASSLWSGTHANTGELFF.

This clone is judged medium-sized. The CDR3 loop reads CASSEWPFDEQFF. DNA for the CDR3: TGTGCCAGCAGTGAGTGGCCCTTCGATGAGCAGTTCTTC. The chain couples TRBV2 to TRBJ2-1; no clear D gene. CDR3 length equals 13 residues. Germline V lookup: CDR1 SNHLY, CDR2 FYNNEI. Trimming shortened V by 3 bases and J by 8 bases, and 11 bases separated the two germline ends.

This clone appeared a few times. CDR3 in amino acids: CASRDRGYGYTF. CDR3 in DNA: TGTGCCAGTAGAGACAGGGGGTATGGCTACACCTTC. The rearrangement uses TRBV19 and TRBJ1-2, with TRBD1 identical over 9 bases. Germline CDR1 is LNHDA and CDR2 is SQIVND (reference sequence). The V segment lost 6 bases and the J segment 5 bases; nucleotides outside the gene matches: 1. The CDR3 is 12 amino acids.

The chain is built from TRBV5-6 and TRBJ1-6; D gene uncertain. This CDR3 is built from 15 residues. The ends were cut back, 1 base at V and 7 bases at J, with 12 bases in the middle. The germline CDR1 and CDR2 sequences are SGHDT and YYEEEE. DNA of the CDR3: TGTGCCAGCAGCTTGTTAGGCAGGACGAATTCACCCCTCCACTTT. Residues: CASSLLGRTNSPLHF.

The rearrangement joins TRBV7-2 to TRBJ1-1, with a possible D match to TRBD1 (6 bases). Per the germline V gene, CDR1 is SGHTA and CDR2 is FQGNSA. This CDR3 contains 15 residues. V dropped 6 bases and J dropped 1 base, with 15 bases sitting between them. CDR3 region: CASRSTGGQNTEAFF. The CDR3 DNA is TGTGCCAGCAGATCTACGGGGGGCCAGAACACTGAAGCTTTCTTT.

V usage is TRBV6-5 and J usage is TRBJ2-7; the D gene is possibly TRBD2 (5 bases). Germline CDR1 reads MNHEY; CDR2 reads SVGAGI. The CDR3 is 15 amino acids. Trimming left V 6 bases short and J 0 bases short, with 15 bases between. CDR3 protein: CASRKAPAVSYEQYF. CDR3 DNA: TGTGCCAGCAGGAAGGCCCCAGCGGTCTCCTACGAGCAGTACTTC.

The chain joins TRBV19 to TRBJ1-4, with 8 nucleotides matching TRBD1. The CDR3 totals 15 residues. Germline V CDR1 and CDR2: LNHDA, SQIVND (reference sequence). Unmatched junction bases numbered 8, after V lost 5 bases and J lost 6 bases. The DNA for the CDR3 is TGTGCCAGTAGTGTTATGACAGGGGTGGATGAAAAACTGTTTTTT. This codes for CASSVMTGVDEKLFF.

The chain links TRBV28 to TRBJ2-7; 9 positions agree with TRBD1. Trimming at V came to 5 bases and at J to 2 bases, leaving 7 bases not matched to a gene. The CDR3 consists of 15 residues. The germline V gene has CDR1 MDHEN and CDR2 SYDVKM. This CDR3 is CASSPIQGATYEQYF. CDR3 nucleotides: TGTGCCAGCAGTCCGATACAGGGGGCGACCTACGAGCAGTACTTC.

The V call is TRBV7-2, the J call TRBJ2-5; possibly TRBD1 for D (5 bases). The CDR3 spans 16 residues. Per the germline V gene, CDR1 is SGHTA and CDR2 is FQGNSA. V lost 2 bases and J 5 bases, leaving 18 bases between the germline ends. Here the CDR3 reads CASSLSIQVPGETQYF. The CDR3 bases are TGTGCCAGCAGCTTAAGCATACAGGTGCCCGGGGAGACCCAGTACTTC.

The genes are TRBV7-9 and TRBJ2-4; 7 bases match TRBD1. Germline-derived CDR1 and CDR2 are SEHNR and FQNEAQ (reference sequence). The V gene end was trimmed by 5 bases and the J gene end by 6 bases; junction bases not matched to a gene: 4. The CDR3 totals 13 residues. This CDR3 reads CASSPGTANIQYF. The CDR3 DNA reads as TGTGCCAGCAGCCCCGGGACAGCAAACATTCAGTACTTC.

The genes are TRBV6-7 and TRBJ1-4; D is undetermined. Being an ORF, TRBV6-7 has a function that is uncertain. The CDR3 has 13 amino acids. V gave up 6 bases and J gave up 8 bases, with 13 bases separating them. The CDR3: CASRSSVSEKLFF. CDR3 in DNA: TGTGCCAGCAGATCTTCCGTTTCAGAAAAACTGTTTTTT.

This chain connects TRBV5-8 to TRBJ1-5; D possibly corresponds to TRBD1 (5 bases). CDR3 length equals 17 residues. Trimming removed 0 bases from V and 2 bases from J, with 15 bases in between. In germline, CDR1 is SGHTS, CDR2 YDEGEE. Here the CDR3 reads CASSLGQGRGGNQPQHF. Written as DNA, the CDR3 is TGTGCCAGCAGCTTGGGGCAGGGCCGAGGGGGCAATCAGCCCCAGCATTTT.

The chain carries TRBV28 and TRBJ2-2; possible D gene TRBD2, 7 bases. Trimming left V 6 bases short and J 7 bases short, with 18 bases between. The CDR3 totals 15 residues. The germline CDR1 and CDR2 sequences are MDHEN and SYDVKM. CDR3 amino acids: CASRHTGRGIGELFF. The CDR3 DNA sequence: TGTGCCAGCAGGCACACAGGGAGGGGGATCGGGGAGCTGTTTTTT.

This clone was found once. V and J are TRBV11-2 and TRBJ2-4; the D gene is possibly TRBD2 (6 bases). The germline V gene encodes CDR1 SGHAT and CDR2 FQNNGV. This CDR3 comprises 16 residues. V lost 5 bases and J 0 bases, leaving 14 bases between the germline ends. The CDR3 reads CASSTRGFLAKNIQYF. The CDR3 nucleotides are TGTGCCAGCAGCACCCGGGGGTTTCTAGCCAAAAACATTCAGTACTTC. The whole variable domain, filled in from reference TRBV11-2 and TRBJ2-4, reads EAGVAQSPRYKIIEKRQSVAFWCNPISGHATLYWYQQILGQGPKLLIQFQNNGVVDDSQLPKDRFSAERLKGVDSTLKIQPAKLEDSAVYLCASSTRGFLAKNIQYFGAGTRLSVL.